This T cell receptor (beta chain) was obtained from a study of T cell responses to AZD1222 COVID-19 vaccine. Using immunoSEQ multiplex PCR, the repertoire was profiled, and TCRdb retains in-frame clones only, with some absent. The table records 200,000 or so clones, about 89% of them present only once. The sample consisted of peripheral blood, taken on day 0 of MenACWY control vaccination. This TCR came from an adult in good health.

CDR3 sequence reads: CASSSNRVEQFF. DNA for the CDR3: TGTGCCAGCAGTTCGAACAGGGTGGAGCAGTTCTTC. V and J are TRBV12-3 or TRBV12-4 and TRBJ2-1; tentatively, D is TRBD1 (6 bases). Between the trimmed V and J ends, which lost 4 bases and 10 bases, there was a span of 11 bases. This CDR3 is 12 amino acids long.